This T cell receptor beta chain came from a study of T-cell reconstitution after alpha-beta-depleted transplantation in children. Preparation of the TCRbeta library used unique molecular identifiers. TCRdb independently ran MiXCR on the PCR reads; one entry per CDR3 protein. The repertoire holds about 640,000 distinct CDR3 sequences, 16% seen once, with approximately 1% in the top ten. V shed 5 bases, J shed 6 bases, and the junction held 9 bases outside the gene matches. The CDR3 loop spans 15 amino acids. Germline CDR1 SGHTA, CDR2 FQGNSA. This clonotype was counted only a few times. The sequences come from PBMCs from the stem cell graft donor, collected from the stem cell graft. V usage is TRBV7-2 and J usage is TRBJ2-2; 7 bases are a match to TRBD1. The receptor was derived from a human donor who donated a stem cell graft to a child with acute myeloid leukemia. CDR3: CASSLSVTGPGELFF. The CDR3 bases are TGTGCCAGCAGCCTATCGGTGACAGGGCCCGGGGAGCTGTTTTTT.